The 22 T cell receptor beta chains listed next were all sequenced from one sample in a study of T cells in Graves' hyperthyroidism and ophthalmopathy. Amplification of TCR beta CDR3 regions was performed using RNA transcripts as template. The HTBI primer set was used in a first-round RT-PCR of the TCR CDR3. TCRdb reanalysed the multiplex PCR reads using MiXCR and keeps one entry per CDR3 protein. Among a few hundred thousand distinct CDR3 sequences, around 21% were seen once, and the ten largest hold around a quarter. The specimen was blood. Every receptor here comes from a young man with Graves' hyperthyroidism.

This clonotype has just a few counts. The genes are TRBV6-1 and TRBJ1-5; 7 nucleotides align to TRBD1. V lost 6 bases to trimming and J lost 1 base; unmatched junction nucleotides: 6. The CDR3 covers 15 residues. CDR1 is MNHNS and CDR2 is SASEGT in the germline V gene. The CDR3 DNA reads TGTGCCAGCAGCTCCGCGGGACAGAGCAATCAGCCCCAGCATTTT. As protein: CASSSAGQSNQPQHF.

This chain uses TRBV15 with TRBJ1-2; D gene ambiguous. The CDR3 is made up of 15 amino acids. V was pared by 0 bases and J by 8 bases, with 16 bases between. CDR1 is LNHNV and CDR2 is YYDKDF in the germline V gene (reference sequence). The CDR3 DNA sequence: TGTGCCACCAGCAGAGATCGAAGGCCAATCAGCGGCTACACCTTC. The encoded protein is CATSRDRRPISGYTF.

The sample holds many counts of this clonotype. The gene calls are TRBV15 and TRBJ2-5, with D possibly being TRBD1 (6 bases). The CDR3 sequence is 15 residues long. The germline V gene encodes CDR1 LNHNV and CDR2 YYDKDF (reference sequence). V lost 0 bases and J 3 bases, leaving 11 bases between the germline ends. CDR3 residues: CATSRDLSGEETQYF. The CDR3 bases are TGTGCCACCAGCAGAGATCTATCAGGGGAAGAGACCCAGTACTTC.

The sample holds many counts of this clonotype. This chain uses TRBV5-6 with TRBJ1-1; a possible D gene is TRBD1 (5 bases). Germline lookup yields CDR1 SGHDT and CDR2 YYEEEE. Trimming left V 2 bases short and J 5 bases short, with 13 bases between. The CDR3 has 14 amino acids. This CDR3 is CASSFWQGETEAFF. DNA for the CDR3: TGTGCCAGCAGCTTCTGGCAGGGAGAGACTGAAGCTTTCTTT.

As for this clonotype: The germline gene is not matched at one end of the junction; a read error may be the cause. V is TRBV4-1 and J is TRBJ1-2; D gene uncertain. This CDR3 is 13 amino acids long. Germline CDR1 and CDR2: MGHRA and YSYEKL. The CDR3 nucleotides read TGCGCCTGCAGCCAAGATCGAGGGAATGGCTACACCTTC. It is translated as CACSQDRGNGYTF.

The V gene is TRBV3-1, the J gene TRBJ1-5; D call uncertain. The CDR3 is 15 residues long. With 0 bases removed from V and 3 bases from J, the gap between germline ends came to 9 bases. Germline V gives CDR1 LGHDT, CDR2 YNNKEL (reference sequence). CDR3 protein: CASSQDFTANQPQHF. The DNA for the CDR3 is TGTGCCAGCAGCCAAGATTTTACAGCCAATCAGCCCCAGCATTTT. Full variable domain (outside the CDR3, taken from reference TRBV3-1 and TRBJ1-5): DTAVSQTPKYLVTQMGNDKSIKCEQNLGHDTMYWYKQDSKKFLKIMFSYNNKELIINETVPNRFSPKSPDKAHLNLHINSLELGDSAVYFCASSQDFTANQPQHFGDGTRLSIL.

The V and J genes are TRBV6-5 and TRBJ2-7; D uncertain. Germline CDR1 reads MNHEY; CDR2 reads SVGAGI. Between the trimmed V and J ends, which lost 2 bases and 0 bases, there was a span of 11 bases. This CDR3 contains 15 residues. CDR3 loop: CASSYTHLSSYEQYF. CDR3 in DNA: TGTGCCAGCAGTTACACACATCTTAGCTCCTACGAGCAGTACTTC.

The chain uses TRBV5-5 and TRBJ1-6; D may be TRBD1 (6 bases). V lost 4 bases, J lost 0 bases, and 14 bases lay in between. The CDR3 is made up of 17 amino acids. The germline V gene encodes CDR1 SGHKS and CDR2 YYEKEE (reference sequence). The CDR3 nucleotides read TGTGCCAGCAGCCCGGACAGTCGCCACTCCTATAATTCACCCCTCCACTTT. The encoded protein is CASSPDSRHSYNSPLHF.

The chain has TRBV28 and TRBJ1-1, with no clear D. Germline-derived CDR1 and CDR2 are MDHEN and SYDVKM. Trimming cost V 5 bases and J 10 bases, with 11 bases left between them. CDR3 length equals 11 residues. The CDR3 protein is CASSATVGAFF. The CDR3 DNA is TGTGCCAGCAGTGCTACAGTCGGAGCTTTCTTT.

The table lists this clonotype with a few counts. The chain employs TRBV12-3 or TRBV12-4 and TRBJ1-6; TRBD1 matches at 9 bases. The V gene end was trimmed by 5 bases and the J gene end by 7 bases; junction bases not matched to a gene: 6. The CDR3 contains 15 residues. The CDR3 spells CASSLQDRGNSPLHF. CDR3 DNA sequence: TGTGCCAGCAGTCTCCAGGACAGGGGAAATTCACCCCTCCACTTT.

This clonotype showed up just a few times. V and J are TRBV28 and TRBJ2-7, with D possibly TRBD1 on 5 matching bases. Germline V CDR1 and CDR2: MDHEN, SYDVKM. The V end was cut by 6 bases, the J end by 2 bases, with 20 bases between. The CDR3 covers 16 residues. DNA for the CDR3: TGTGCCAGCAGAGTGGGGTGGGCCAGGGTCACCTACGAGCAGTACTTC. Residues: CASRVGWARVTYEQYF.

This clonotype has ten or more counts. V and J are TRBV4-1 and TRBJ2-5, with TRBD1 matching over 9 bases. Per the germline V gene, CDR1 is MGHRA and CDR2 is YSYEKL. The CDR3 runs 15 residues. J gave up 3 bases and V 0 bases, and 2 bases lay outside the gene matches. The CDR3, as DNA: TGCGCCAGCAGCCAAGAGGGGGACAGGGAAGAGACCCAGTACTTC. This codes for CASSQEGDREETQYF.

The table lists this clonotype with a few counts. The rearrangement uses TRBV27 and TRBJ1-6; D call uncertain. Per the germline V gene, CDR1 is MNHEY and CDR2 is SMNVEV (reference sequence). This CDR3 spans 13 amino acids. Trimming removed 3 bases at V and 10 bases at J, with 10 bases between. Written as DNA, the CDR3 is TGTGCCAGCAGTTTGAATCTGTGGTCACCCCTCCACTTT. Translation: CASSLNLWSPLHF.

The rearrangement links TRBV4-2 to TRBJ2-2, with 10 nucleotides matching TRBD1. V dropped 1 base and J dropped 7; count of bases not matched to a gene: 12. CDR3 length: 18 residues. Germline CDR1 and CDR2: LGHNA and YNFKEQ. The CDR3 region has the DNA TGTGCCAGCAGCCAAGGACGGCGGGACAGGGGTTGTGGCGGGGAGCTGTTTTTT. Translation gives CASSQGRRDRGCGGELFF.

This clonotype was seen repeatedly, ten times or more. This chain joins TRBV6-2 or TRBV6-3 and TRBJ1-1; D is undetermined. There are 12 residues in the CDR3. Trimming cost V 8 bases and J 2 bases, with 9 bases left between them. The germline gives CDR1 MNHEY, CDR2 SVGEGT. Here the CDR3 reads CASGPPNTEAFF. In DNA, the CDR3 is TGTGCCAGCGGCCCGCCTAACACTGAAGCTTTCTTT.

The J gene is TRBJ1-5, the V gene TRBV6-2 or TRBV6-3, with D possibly TRBD1 on 6 matching bases. The CDR3 length is 16 residues. The V end was cut by 7 bases, the J end by 0 bases, with 16 bases between. CDR1 is MNHEY, CDR2 SVGEGT, per germline. In DNA, the CDR3 is TGTGCCAGCAAACCATTAAACAGGGATAGCAATCAGCCCCAGCATTTT. Translated, it gives CASKPLNRDSNQPQHF.

This clonotype was picked up many times. The J gene is TRBJ1-1, the V gene TRBV30; TRBD1 matches 8 bases. The ends lost 0 bases at V and 1 base at J; junction bases unmatched: 7. Germline V gives CDR1 GTSNPN, CDR2 SVGIG (reference sequence). The CDR3 spans 16 residues. The chain's CDR3 is CAWSVRNRGWNTEAFF. DNA of the CDR3: TGTGCCTGGAGTGTCCGGAACAGGGGGTGGAACACTGAAGCTTTCTTT.

This clonotype was detected ten times or more. This chain joins TRBV14 and TRBJ2-5; tentatively, D is TRBD2 (5 bases). This CDR3 has 16 amino acids. The germline CDR1 and CDR2 sequences are SGHDN and FVKESK. The V gene lost 0 bases and the J gene lost 5 bases, with 16 bases spanning the gap. CDR3 coding DNA: TGTGCCAGCAGCCAAGACAGCGGTTGGAATTGGGAGACCCAGTACTTC. Amino acid sequence: CASSQDSGWNWETQYF.

The chain recombines TRBV12-3 or TRBV12-4 with TRBJ2-2; tentative D call: TRBD1 (6 bases). CDR3 length: 14 residues. Trimming stripped 5 bases from V and 4 bases from J, with 11 bases between. CDR3 in amino acids: CASSRQASTGELFF. The DNA of the CDR3 is TGTGCCAGCAGTAGACAGGCGAGCACCGGGGAGCTGTTTTTT.

This clonotype has ten or more counts. The V and J genes are TRBV20-1 and TRBJ2-2; the match to TRBD2 covers 14 bases. Trimming cost V 6 bases and J 5 bases; bases outside gene matches: 11. The germline V gene encodes CDR1 DFQATT and CDR2 SNEGSKA (reference sequence). The CDR3 runs 17 residues. For the CDR3, the DNA is TGCAGTGCCCGACGGACTAGCGGGGGGCGGAGTACCGGGGAGCTGTTTTTT. Translated: CSARRTSGGRSTGELFF.

This clonotype was seen more than once but under ten times. The chain couples TRBV24-1 to TRBJ2-5; a weak D match, TRBD2 (5 bases). V was cut by 8 bases and J by 1 base, with 13 bases left in between. CDR1 KGHDR and CDR2 SFDVKD come from the germline V gene. This CDR3 has 14 residues. CDR3 in amino acids: CATKTPRGQETQYF. The CDR3 nucleotides are TGTGCCACCAAGACCCCTCGGGGCCAAGAGACCCAGTACTTC.

This clonotype was counted only a few times. This chain connects TRBV27 to TRBJ1-6; tentative D call: TRBD1 (6 bases). Germline loops: CDR1 MNHEY, CDR2 SMNVEV (reference sequence). This CDR3 spans 14 amino acids. V dropped 5 bases and J dropped 7 bases, with 12 bases sitting between them. Here the CDR3 reads CASSAGTRNSPLHF. Written as DNA, the CDR3 is TGTGCCAGCAGTGCCGGGACAAGAAATTCACCCCTCCACTTT.